Shown below are 22 T cell receptor beta chains from a single sample sequenced in a study of blood T cells in healthy people across ages. With a J-beta primer mix and a sample-barcoded 5' primer, a second PCR ran roughly 6 to 12 cycles. TCRdb called the 5' RACE reads again in MiXCR, with one record for every CDR3 protein. In the table there are about a million distinct CDR3 sequences, roughly 50% of which are singletons. The sample taken for sequencing was blood. These TCRs come from an older woman in good health.

CDR3 region: CASRGWGTASSYEQYF. The CDR3 nucleotides are TGTGCCAGCAGGGGGTGGGGGACGGCGAGCTCCTACGAGCAGTACTTC. The V call is TRBV2, the J call TRBJ2-7; D might be TRBD1 or TRBD2, each matching 5 bases. CDR1 is SNHLY, CDR2 FYNNEI, per germline. V was trimmed by 6 bases and J by 0 bases, leaving 18 bases between them. The CDR3 has 16 residues.

The rearrangement uses TRBV7-2 and TRBJ2-3; no firm D call. CDR3 length: 12 residues. From germline, CDR1 is SGHTA and CDR2 FQGNSA. V gave up 5 bases and J gave up 6 bases, with 9 bases separating them. DNA for the CDR3: TGTGCCAGCAGCATCCGTTGGGATACGCAGTATTTT. Translating gives CASSIRWDTQYF. The full variable domain, rest sourced from reference TRBV7-2 and TRBJ2-3, is GAGVSQSPSNKVTEKGKDVELRCDPISGHTALYWYRQSLGQGLEFLIYFQGNSAPDKSGLPSDRFSAERTGGSVSTLTIQRTQQEDSAVYLCASSIRWDTQYFGPGTRLTVL.

This chain uses TRBV3-1 with TRBJ2-1, with D unclear. Trimming took off 1 base at V and 12 bases at J, with 10 bases between the two ends. Germline values: CDR1 LGHDT, CDR2 YNNKEL (reference sequence). The CDR3 is 12 residues long. Here the CDR3 reads CASSQGRQMQFF. Here the CDR3 DNA reads TGTGCCAGCAGCCAAGGCCGACAAATGCAGTTCTTC.

This clonotype was seen more than once but under ten times. The CDR3 loop reads CASSAMGGGPQETQYF. CDR3 coding DNA: TGTGCCAGCAGCGCGATGGGGGGAGGGCCCCAAGAGACCCAGTACTTC. V is TRBV7-3 and J is TRBJ2-5, with 7 bases identical to TRBD2. The germline gives CDR1 SGHTA, CDR2 FQGTGA. The CDR3 is 16 residues long. Losses at the gene ends were 5 bases for V and 1 base for J; bases not matched to a gene: 10. Looking up the rest from reference TRBV7-3 and TRBJ2-5 gives the full variable domain: GAGVSQTPSNKVTEKGKYVELRCDPISGHTALYWYRQSLGQGPEFLIYFQGTGAADDSGLPNDRFFAVRPEGSVSTLKIQRTERGDSAVYLCASSAMGGGPQETQYFGPGTRLLVL.

The chain links TRBV11-3 to TRBJ2-1; 10 bases map to TRBD2. The CDR3 spans 14 residues. Looked up from germline, CDR1 is SGHNT and CDR2 is YENEEA. The chain's CDR3 is CVTPGLAAHNEQFF. CDR3 DNA sequence: TGTGTCACCCCCGGACTAGCGGCCCACAATGAGCAGTTCTTC.

The table lists this clonotype with many counts. Written as DNA, the CDR3 is TGTGCCAGCAGTTTAAAGGTTTCCGGGGACTACGAGCAGTACTTC. This gives the protein CASSLKVSGDYEQYF. This chain joins TRBV6-2 or TRBV6-3 and TRBJ2-7, with D tentatively TRBD2 (5 bases). The CDR3 runs 15 residues. CDR1 MNHEY and CDR2 SVGEGT come from the germline V gene. Between the trimmed V and J ends, which lost 4 bases and 3 bases, there was a span of 16 bases.

Details on this clonotype: Sequence at one end of the junction differs from germline and may be a read error. J is TRBJ1-2 and V is TRBV4-1; no clear D. Germline values: CDR1 MGHRA, CDR2 YSYEKL. This CDR3 has 14 amino acids. The CDR3 reads CVSSQDWSSYGYTF. In DNA form, the CDR3 reads TGCGTCAGCAGCCAAGATTGGAGCAGCTATGGCTACACCTTC.

This chain links TRBV6-1 with TRBJ2-7; D remains ambiguous. The germline V and J ends were trimmed by 5 bases and 5 bases, with 13 bases remaining between them. Germline V lookup: CDR1 MNHNS, CDR2 SASEGT. There are 13 residues in the CDR3. The CDR3 loop reads CASSFPGPDEQYF. CDR3 nucleotides: TGTGCCAGCAGTTTTCCAGGCCCGGACGAGCAGTACTTC.

The chain is built from TRBV25-1 and TRBJ1-1; tentatively, D is TRBD1 (5 bases). CDR3 length: 15 amino acids. The V and J ends lost 5 bases and 7 bases respectively, with 20 bases between them. Germline V gives CDR1 MGHDK, CDR2 SYGVNS. The CDR3 protein is CASSPWGTLDDEAFF. The DNA of the CDR3 is TGTGCCAGCAGTCCTTGGGGCACCCTTGATGATGAAGCTTTCTTT.

This clonotype appeared a few times. V and J are TRBV27 and TRBJ1-5; 8 nucleotides agree with TRBD1. CDR1 MNHEY and CDR2 SMNVEV come from the germline V gene (reference sequence). There are 16 residues in the CDR3. The ends lost 6 bases at V and 0 bases at J; junction bases unmatched: 7. The chain's CDR3 is CASRETGDYSNQPQHF. The CDR3 DNA reads as TGTGCCAGCAGGGAGACAGGGGACTATAGCAATCAGCCCCAGCATTTT.

CDR3 coding DNA: TGTGCCAGCAGCGTATTCACTAGCGGGACTTACAATGAGCAGTTCTTC. It codes for CASSVFTSGTYNEQFF. The rearrangement joins TRBV9 to TRBJ2-1; 10 nucleotides match TRBD2. The CDR3 has 16 residues. Looked up from germline, CDR1 is SGDLS and CDR2 is YYNGEE. V dropped 1 base and J dropped 4; count of bases not matched to a gene: 5.

The chain recombines TRBV20-1 with TRBJ1-5; D ambiguous. The germline V gene encodes CDR1 DFQATT and CDR2 SNEGSKA (reference sequence). This CDR3 has 14 residues. Trimming stripped 6 bases from V and 0 bases from J, with 12 bases between. The CDR3 sequence is CSALGENSNQPQHF. Written as DNA, the CDR3 is TGCAGTGCCCTGGGAGAAAATAGCAATCAGCCCCAGCATTTT.

V usage is TRBV7-9 and J usage is TRBJ2-7, with TRBD2 as a possible D gene (5 bases). Trimming shortened V by 4 bases and J by 2 bases, and 12 bases separated the two germline ends. The CDR3 loop spans 14 amino acids. Germline CDR1 reads SEHNR; CDR2 reads FQNEAQ (reference sequence). CDR3 nucleotide sequence: TGTGCCAGCAGCTCGGCTCGAGGGCCCTACGAGCAGTACTTC. It codes for CASSSARGPYEQYF.

The rearrangement links TRBV12-3 or TRBV12-4 to TRBJ2-7, with 8 bases matching TRBD2. The trim removed 6 bases at V and 1 base at J, leaving 8 bases unmatched. The CDR3 length is 15 residues. The CDR3 region has the DNA TGTGCCAGCAGCCCCGGGAGGGCGGGATCCTACGAGCAGTACTTC. Translation: CASSPGRAGSYEQYF.

The rearrangement links TRBV3-1 to TRBJ2-7; a possible D gene is TRBD2 (5 bases). The CDR3 has 12 amino acids. V lost 2 bases, J lost 6 bases, and 8 bases lay in between. Looked up from germline, CDR1 is LGHDT and CDR2 is YNNKEL (reference sequence). The CDR3 DNA is TGTGCCAGCAGCCAATCACGGGGCGAGCAGTACTTC. Translating it yields CASSQSRGEQYF.

The chain recombines TRBV5-1 with TRBJ2-1; maybe TRBD1 (6 bases). Germline values: CDR1 SGHRS, CDR2 YFSETQ. With 7 bases removed from V and 1 base from J, the gap between germline ends came to 15 bases. This CDR3 has 15 residues. The CDR3 DNA follows: TGCGCCAGCCGTGGGACACACTATTCCTACAATGAGCAGTTCTTC. As protein: CASRGTHYSYNEQFF.

Written as DNA, the CDR3 is TGCGCCAGCCAATCGACGGGGACGGTTGAAGCTTTCTTT. Its translation is CASQSTGTVEAFF. The V gene is TRBV5-1, the J gene TRBJ1-1, with a tentative D call TRBD1 (5 bases). This CDR3 has 13 residues. The V gene's germline CDR1 is SGHRS and CDR2 YFSETQ. The V and J ends lost 7 bases and 7 bases respectively, with 17 bases between them.

In this sample, this clonotype turned up a few times. The chain links TRBV12-3 or TRBV12-4 to TRBJ2-3, with unresolved D. V gave up 0 bases and J gave up 4 bases, with 14 bases separating them. CDR3 size: 16 residues. CDR3: CASSLAPWEFADTQYF. In nucleotides, the CDR3 is TGTGCCAGCAGTTTAGCCCCGTGGGAATTCGCAGATACGCAGTATTTT.

V is TRBV3-1 and J is TRBJ2-3; TRBD2 agrees at 10 bases. Germline lookup yields CDR1 LGHDT and CDR2 YNNKEL (reference sequence). V was clipped by 4 bases and J by 4 bases; unmatched bases: 8. CDR3 length: 16 amino acids. CDR3 region: CASSPPGSGRPDTQYF. In DNA form, the CDR3 reads TGTGCCAGCAGCCCCCCGGGTAGCGGGAGGCCAGATACGCAGTATTTT.

The rearrangement uses TRBV27 and TRBJ2-2, with 11 bases identical to TRBD1. Germline CDR1 MNHEY, CDR2 SMNVEV (reference sequence). V gave up 3 bases and J gave up 3 bases; unmatched junction bases: 3. The CDR3 is 16 residues long. CDR3 nucleotides: TGTGCCAGCAGTTTGGGGGGACAGGGGGACACCGGGGAGCTGTTTTTT. Translating it yields CASSLGGQGDTGELFF.

This clonotype was counted between two and nine times. The chain employs TRBV25-1 and TRBJ1-5; D not certain. CDR3 length equals 16 residues. V was shortened by 4 bases and J by 5 bases, with 18 bases between the two germline ends. Per the germline V gene, CDR1 is MGHDK and CDR2 is SYGVNS. The CDR3 DNA follows: TGTGCCAGCAGTGCCCCCGGGTGGGAGGGCTATCAGCCCCAGCATTTT. Its protein product is CASSAPGWEGYQPQHF.

The chain couples TRBV9 to TRBJ2-7; D is perhaps TRBD1 or TRBD2 (6 bases each). Deletions cut 5 bases from V and 3 bases from J, with 18 bases between. Germline V gene lookup returns CDR1 SGDLS and CDR2 YYNGEE. This CDR3 is 15 amino acids long. CDR3 region: CASRKTSKGGYEQYF. The CDR3, as DNA: TGTGCCAGCAGAAAAACTTCGAAGGGGGGCTACGAGCAGTACTTC.